A single sample gave rise to the 15 T cell receptor beta chains below, sequenced in a study of T cell repertoires in cytomegalovirus infection. Antigen specificity for these receptors is unknown. From the reads, TCRdb called clonotypes with MiXCR, one entry per CDR3 protein. The table has about 920,000 distinct CDR3 sequences, around a third seen once. The material sequenced was cultured CD8+ T cells from PBMCs, taken from culture after CMV antigen stimulation. The receptors derive from a human donor in good health (CMV status not recorded). Some clones in this sample may be carry-over from other donors' samples.

V is TRBV11-2 and J is TRBJ2-3; TRBD2 agrees at 11 bases. Germline CDR1 and CDR2: SGHAT and FQNNGV. After removal of 1 base from V and 2 bases from J, the junction contained 5 bases not matched to a gene. This CDR3 is built from 17 residues. The CDR3 DNA is TGTGCCAGCAGCTTAGCGGCTAGCGGGGGGATCACAGATACGCAGTATTTT. Amino acids: CASSLAASGGITDTQYF.

This clonotype showed up just a few times. V usage is TRBV6-1 and J usage is TRBJ2-7; no clear D gene. Germline CDR1 is MNHNS and CDR2 is SASEGT. CDR3 length equals 15 residues. V was pared by 5 bases and J by 1 base, with 15 bases between. CDR3 residues: CASSNPWDFSYEQYF. CDR3 sequence (DNA): TGTGCCAGCAGTAACCCCTGGGATTTTTCCTACGAGCAGTACTTC.

The table lists this clonotype with a few counts. The chain employs TRBV4-1 and TRBJ2-1; the match to TRBD2 covers 7 bases. The germline V gene has CDR1 MGHRA and CDR2 YSYEKL. The length of the CDR3 is 14 residues. The V segment lost 1 base and the J segment 8 bases; nucleotides outside the gene matches: 5. This CDR3 is CASSQGWGGDEQFF. CDR3 sequence (DNA): TGCGCCAGCAGCCAAGGCTGGGGAGGGGATGAGCAGTTCTTC.

There are many counts of this clonotype. The V call is TRBV7-2, the J call TRBJ2-2; D may match TRBD1 or TRBD2 (7 bases each). V lost 4 bases and J 7 bases, leaving 16 bases between the germline ends. Germline V gene data show CDR1 as SGHTA and CDR2 as FQGNSA. The CDR3 sequence is 15 residues long. CDR3 in amino acids: CASSSWEGADGELFF. The DNA of the CDR3 is TGTGCCAGCAGCTCCTGGGAGGGGGCCGACGGGGAGCTGTTTTTT.

This clonotype was recorded many times. The chain employs TRBV7-8 and TRBJ2-1, with D possibly matching TRBD2 (7 bases). The CDR3 sequence is 16 residues long. V lost 1 base and J 7 bases, leaving 17 bases between the germline ends. The germline CDR1 and CDR2 sequences are SGHVS and FQNEAQ. CDR3: CASSLEVGGGFNEQFF. The DNA of the CDR3 is TGTGCCAGCAGCTTAGAGGTGGGAGGGGGGTTTAATGAGCAGTTCTTC.

In its sample, this clonotype was seen many times. The chain combines TRBV28 with TRBJ1-1; D is uncertain. Trimming took off 7 bases at V and 4 bases at J, with 10 bases between the two ends. The germline CDR1 and CDR2 sequences are MDHEN and SYDVKM. There are 12 residues in the CDR3. The CDR3 here is CASKSEFTEAFF. The CDR3 DNA is TGTGCCAGCAAGTCAGAATTCACTGAAGCTTTCTTT.

This clonotype was detected a few times. The chain recombines TRBV11-2 with TRBJ1-4, with a tentative D call TRBD1 (6 bases). The CDR3 has 16 amino acids. Germline-derived CDR1 and CDR2 are SGHAT and FQNNGV. V gave up 1 base and J gave up 5 bases, with 14 bases separating them. The CDR3 reads CASSLGDRPYNEKLFF. In nucleotides, the CDR3 is TGTGCCAGCAGCTTAGGCGACAGGCCGTACAATGAAAAACTGTTTTTT.

At least ten counts were recorded for this clonotype. The chain couples TRBV10-3 to TRBJ1-5; D call uncertain. The V end was cut by 0 bases, the J end by 4 bases, with 13 bases between. Germline V gene data show CDR1 as ENHRY and CDR2 as SYGVKD. There are 16 residues in the CDR3. CDR3 protein: CAISESVVPVNQPQHF. In nucleotides, the CDR3 is TGTGCCATCAGTGAGTCGGTAGTGCCGGTTAATCAGCCCCAGCATTTT.

CDR3 nucleotide sequence: TGTGCCAGCAGTTTATCACCCCCCGGACAGTCTTATAGAATGGGCTACACCTTC. Translated, it gives CASSLSPPGQSYRMGYTF. The chain joins TRBV27 to TRBJ1-2; maybe TRBD1 (6 bases). The CDR3 runs 18 residues. Germline V CDR1 and CDR2: MNHEY, SMNVEV (reference sequence). V was trimmed by 0 bases and J by 8 bases, leaving 25 bases between them.

The chain links TRBV29-1 to TRBJ1-1; D gene unclear. This CDR3 contains 12 residues. V lost 6 bases to trimming and J lost 1 base, with 9 bases between them. Germline V gene data show CDR1 as SQVTM and CDR2 as ANQGSEA. CDR3 coding DNA: TGCAGCGTAGGGAAGACGAACACTGAAGCTTTCTTT. Translated, it gives CSVGKTNTEAFF.

The chain combines TRBV4-3 with TRBJ1-1, with 8 positions matching TRBD1. Per the germline V gene, CDR1 is LGHNA and CDR2 is YSLEER. This CDR3 region has 16 residues. J gave up 3 bases and V 3 bases, and 9 bases lay outside the gene matches. The CDR3, as DNA: TGCGCCAGCAGCCAGGACCCTAAACAGGGGGACACTGAAGCTTTCTTT. The encoded protein is CASSQDPKQGDTEAFF.

The J gene is TRBJ2-5, the V gene TRBV7-6; D remains unclear. CDR3 length equals 15 residues. Germline values: CDR1 SGHVS, CDR2 FNYEAQ. V was clipped by 0 bases and J by 1 base, with 9 bases between them. The DNA of the CDR3 is TGTGCCAGCAGCTTAGCGGTGGAAGCCCAAGAGACCCAGTACTTC. The encoded protein is CASSLAVEAQETQYF.

This clonotype was detected only a few times. This rearrangement joins TRBV2 to TRBJ2-5, with 7 bases matching TRBD2. The CDR3 has 11 residues. The trim removed 7 bases at V and 5 bases at J, leaving 1 base unmatched. Germline values: CDR1 SNHLY, CDR2 FYNNEI. CDR3 region: CASIGRETQYF. DNA of the CDR3: TGTGCCAGCATCGGGAGGGAGACCCAGTACTTC.

The rearrangement links TRBV19 to TRBJ2-1; D remains ambiguous. The CDR3 consists of 16 residues. V was cut by 1 base and J by 8 bases, with 18 bases left in between. The V gene's germline CDR1 is LNHDA and CDR2 SQIVND (reference sequence). Here the CDR3 reads CASSIAYGVLDDEQFF. CDR3 bases: TGTGCCAGTAGTATAGCGTATGGAGTTTTGGACGATGAGCAGTTCTTC.

The chain links TRBV24-1 to TRBJ2-1, with D perhaps given as TRBD1 or TRBD2 (6 bases each). V dropped 5 bases and J dropped 6 bases, with 13 bases sitting between them. CDR3 size: 14 residues. Germline V CDR1 and CDR2: KGHDR, SFDVKD. The CDR3 DNA reads TGTGCCACCAGTGCGACGAAGGGGGGCAATGAGCAGTTCTTC. Amino acid sequence: CATSATKGGNEQFF.